This T cell receptor (beta chain) was obtained from a study of blood T cell repertoires in COVID-19. Study-wide context: COVID-19 samples from acute and convalescent phases originated in the United States, Italy and Spain. The analysed material was cDNA or gDNA that came from T cells, B-cell-depleted T cells, or PBMCs.

In the original processing: Estimates of nucleated cell counts were drawn from the amplification of reference gene primers. TCRdb keeps only in-frame clones here, not all; method: immunoSEQ multiplex PCR. Clone size and the V and J calls come from that table; the DNA yielded D and trimming. The sample has fewer than 75,000 clones; approximately 79% are singletons. V was trimmed by 4 bases and J by 2 bases, leaving 8 bases between them. Germline V gene lookup returns CDR1 ENHRY and CDR2 SYGVKD. The CDR3 has 13 amino acids. The V and J genes are TRBV10-3 and TRBJ2-5; D gene uncertain. The clonotype comes from a woman aged 55 to 70 with acute or convalescent COVID-19. Sequenced: peripheral blood. CDR3 nucleotides: TGTGCCATCAGTGTCGCCAGTCAAGAGACCCAGTACTTC. It translates to CAISVASQETQYF.